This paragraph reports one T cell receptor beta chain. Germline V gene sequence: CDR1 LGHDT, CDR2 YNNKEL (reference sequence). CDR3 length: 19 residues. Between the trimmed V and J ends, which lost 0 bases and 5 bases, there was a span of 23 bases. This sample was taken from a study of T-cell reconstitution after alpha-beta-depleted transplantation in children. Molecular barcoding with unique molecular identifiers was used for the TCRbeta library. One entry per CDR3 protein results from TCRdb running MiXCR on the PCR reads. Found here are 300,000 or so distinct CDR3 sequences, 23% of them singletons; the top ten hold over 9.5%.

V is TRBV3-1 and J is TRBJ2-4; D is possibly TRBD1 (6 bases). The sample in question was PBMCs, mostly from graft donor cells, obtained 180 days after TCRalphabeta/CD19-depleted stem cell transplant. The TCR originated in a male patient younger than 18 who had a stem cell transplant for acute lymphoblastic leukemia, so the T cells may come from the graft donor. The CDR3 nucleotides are TGTGCCAGCAGCCAAGATCCATGGGAGATAACTGAGGGGGAAAACATTCAGTACTTC. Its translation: CASSQDPWEITEGENIQYF.